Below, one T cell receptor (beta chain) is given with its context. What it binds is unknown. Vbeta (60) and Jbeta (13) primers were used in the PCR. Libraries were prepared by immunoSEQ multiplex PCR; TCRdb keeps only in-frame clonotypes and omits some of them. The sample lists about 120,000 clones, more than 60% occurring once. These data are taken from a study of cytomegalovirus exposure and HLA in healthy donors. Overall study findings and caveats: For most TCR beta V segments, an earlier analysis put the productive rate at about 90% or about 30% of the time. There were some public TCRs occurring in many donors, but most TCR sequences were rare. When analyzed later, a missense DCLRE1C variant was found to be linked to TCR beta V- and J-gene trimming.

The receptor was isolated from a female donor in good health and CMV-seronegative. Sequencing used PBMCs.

For the CDR3, the DNA is TGTGCCAGCAGCTCCCCCTCTGAAGCTTTCTTT. Its translation: CASSSPSEAFF. The chain couples TRBV5-5 to TRBJ1-1; unclear D gene. This CDR3 comprises 11 residues. Per germline, CDR1 SGHKS and CDR2 YYEKEE (reference sequence). The germline V and J ends were trimmed by 3 bases and 6 bases, with 6 bases remaining between them. The whole variable domain, remainder taken from reference TRBV5-5 and TRBJ1-1, is DAGVTQSPTHLIKTRGQQVTLRCSPISGHKSVSWYQQVLGQGPQFIFQYYEKEERGRGNFPDRFSARQFPNYSSELNVNALLLGDSALYLCASSSPSEAFFGQGTRLTVV.